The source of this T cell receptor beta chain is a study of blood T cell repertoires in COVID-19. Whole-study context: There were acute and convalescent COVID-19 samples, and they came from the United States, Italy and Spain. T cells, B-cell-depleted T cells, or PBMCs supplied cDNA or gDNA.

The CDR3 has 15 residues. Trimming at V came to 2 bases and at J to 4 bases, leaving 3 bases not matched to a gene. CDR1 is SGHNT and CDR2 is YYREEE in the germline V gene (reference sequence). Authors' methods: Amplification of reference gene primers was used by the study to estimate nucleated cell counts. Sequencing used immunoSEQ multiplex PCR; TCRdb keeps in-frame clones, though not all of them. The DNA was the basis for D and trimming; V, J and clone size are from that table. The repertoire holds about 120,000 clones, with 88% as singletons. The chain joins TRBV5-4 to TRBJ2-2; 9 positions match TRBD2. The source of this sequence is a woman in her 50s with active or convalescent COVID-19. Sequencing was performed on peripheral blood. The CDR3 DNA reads TGTGCCAGCAGCTTAGGACTAGCGTTCACCGGGGAGCTGTTTTTT. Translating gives CASSLGLAFTGELFF.